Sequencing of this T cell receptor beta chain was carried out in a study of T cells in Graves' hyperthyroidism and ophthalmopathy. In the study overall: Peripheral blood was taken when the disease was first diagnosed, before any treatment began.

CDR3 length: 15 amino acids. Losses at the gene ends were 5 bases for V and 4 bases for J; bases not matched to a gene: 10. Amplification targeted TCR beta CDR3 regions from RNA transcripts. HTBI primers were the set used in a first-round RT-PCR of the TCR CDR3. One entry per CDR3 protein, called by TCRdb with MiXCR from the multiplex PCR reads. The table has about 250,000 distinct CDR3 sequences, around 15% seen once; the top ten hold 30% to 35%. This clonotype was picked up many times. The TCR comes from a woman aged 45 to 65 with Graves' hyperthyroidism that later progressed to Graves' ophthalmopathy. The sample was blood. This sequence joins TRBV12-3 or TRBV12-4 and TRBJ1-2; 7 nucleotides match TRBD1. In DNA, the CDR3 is TGTGCCAGCAGTCTCGGGACAGCGGCTGGCTATGGCTACACCTTC. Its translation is CASSLGTAAGYGYTF.